This T cell receptor (beta chain) stems from a study of cytomegalovirus exposure and HLA in healthy donors. Trimming left V 3 bases short and J 2 bases short, with 19 bases between. The CDR3 consists of 16 residues. Germline CDR1 reads GTSNPN; CDR2 reads SVGIG (reference sequence). Primers for the PCR totalled 60 Vbeta and 13 Jbeta. Measured with immunoSEQ multiplex PCR; TCRdb has only the in-frame clones, and not every one. The sample includes 130,000 to 150,000 clones, 76% of them seen just once. Specimen: PBMCs. The chain employs TRBV30 and TRBJ1-2; a possible D gene is TRBD1 (5 bases). The TCR comes from a woman between 40 and 50 years old in good health and CMV-seronegative. The CDR3 protein is CAWSLRPGLKNYGYTF. CDR3 in DNA: TGTGCCTGGAGCCTACGGCCGGGACTAAAAAACTATGGCTACACCTTC.